Below, 9 T cell receptor beta chains from the same sample are listed, as sequenced in a study of response to subunit inactivated influenza vaccine. One entry per CDR3 protein, called by TCRdb with MiXCR from the RT-PCR reads. The sample carries 630,000 or so distinct CDR3 sequences, 15% to 19% recorded once. The specimen comprised PBMCs from blood, sampled 11 to 12 days after vaccination. Source of these receptors: a man over 45 who received an inactivated influenza vaccine.

The rearrangement uses TRBV30 and TRBJ2-1; 8 nucleotides match TRBD2. Trimming took 2 bases from V and 2 from J; bases not matched to a gene: 2. The CDR3 loop spans 14 amino acids. Germline CDR1 reads GTSNPN; CDR2 reads SVGIG (reference sequence). The CDR3 DNA is TGTGCCTGGAGTACTAGCGGCGCCTACAATGAGCAGTTCTTC. Protein product: CAWSTSGAYNEQFF. Supplemented by reference TRBV30 and TRBJ2-1, the full variable domain reads SQTIHQWPATLVQPVGSPLSLECTVEGTSNPNLYWYRQAAGRGLQLLFYSVGIGQISSEVPQNLSASRPQDRQFILSSKKLLLSDSGFYLCAWSTSGAYNEQFFGPGTRLTVL.

Many counts were recorded for this clonotype. V gene TRBV12-3 or TRBV12-4 combines with J gene TRBJ2-3, with D uncertain. The CDR3 spans 16 residues. The V end lost 1 base, the J end lost 0 bases, and 11 bases lay between the germline ends. CDR3 coding DNA: TGTGCCAGCAGTTTAGGGGTCAGCCCTAGCACAGATACGCAGTATTTT. It encodes CASSLGVSPSTDTQYF.

In its sample, this clonotype was seen many times. V is TRBV7-6 and J is TRBJ2-7; D not certain. Deletions cut 2 bases from V and 3 bases from J, with 5 bases between. The germline V gene encodes CDR1 SGHVS and CDR2 FNYEAQ. The CDR3 loop spans 12 amino acids. As DNA, the CDR3 is TGTGCCAGCAGCTTATACGGCTACGAGCAGTACTTC. Amino acid sequence: CASSLYGYEQYF.

Only a few counts were recorded for this clonotype. CDR3 region: CASSSEEAGLTNEKLFF. CDR3 nucleotide sequence: TGTGCCAGCAGCTCCGAAGAAGCGGGGCTTACTAATGAAAAACTGTTTTTT. V usage is TRBV12-3 or TRBV12-4 and J usage is TRBJ1-4, with D possibly matching TRBD1 (5 bases). V was pared by 6 bases and J by 2 bases, with 19 bases between. This CDR3 has 17 amino acids.

This chain connects TRBV4-3 to TRBJ2-1, with a possible D match to TRBD2 (5 bases). The CDR3 runs to 14 residues. The germline V and J ends were trimmed by 3 bases and 9 bases, with 15 bases remaining between them. Germline-derived CDR1 and CDR2 are LGHNA and YSLEER. This chain's CDR3 is CASSHRRSDAEQFF. Here the CDR3 DNA reads TGCGCCAGCAGCCATAGACGTAGCGACGCTGAGCAGTTCTTC.

This clonotype has a count of ten or more. The V gene is TRBV5-6, the J gene TRBJ2-1; weak D call: TRBD1 (6 bases). Germline CDR1 SGHDT, CDR2 YYEEEE. V lost 3 bases to trimming and J lost 10 bases, with 14 bases between them. The CDR3 sequence is 13 residues long. The CDR3 coding sequence is TGTGCCAGCAGCTATTACAGGGCAGGGGAGCAGTTCTTC. Encoded protein: CASSYYRAGEQFF.

This clonotype was detected a few times. The V gene is TRBV2, the J gene TRBJ2-5; D may be TRBD2 (5 bases). Trimming pared 7 bases from V and 4 bases from J, leaving 10 bases between. Germline-derived CDR1 and CDR2 are SNHLY and FYNNEI. The CDR3 is 12 amino acids. The CDR3 DNA sequence: TGTGCCAGCACGGCGGGCCGAGAGACCCAGTACTTC. This encodes CASTAGRETQYF. The full variable domain, completed using reference TRBV2 and TRBJ2-5, is EPEVTQTPSHQVTQMGQEVILRCVPISNHLYFYWYRQILGQKVEFLVSFYNNEISEKSEIFDDQFSVERPDGSNFTLKIRSTKLEDSAMYFCASTAGRETQYFGPGTRLLVL.

The table lists this clonotype with a few counts. The chain carries TRBV5-1 and TRBJ2-2; 9 positions match TRBD1. V trimming: 3 bases; J trimming: 6 bases; junction bases outside the gene matches: 3. Germline CDR1 SGHRS, CDR2 YFSETQ. This CDR3 spans 14 amino acids. The CDR3, as DNA: TGCGCCAGCAGCTGGGGACAGGGAGCCGGGGAGCTGTTTTTT. Protein: CASSWGQGAGELFF.

This clonotype was counted only a few times. The gene calls are TRBV10-3 and TRBJ2-3; 10 nucleotides agree with TRBD2. V shed 10 bases, J shed 1 base, and the junction held 5 bases outside the gene matches. Germline lookup yields CDR1 ENHRY and CDR2 SYGVKD. The CDR3 runs to 14 residues. CDR3 nucleotide sequence: TGTGCCAACGGGACTAGCGAGGGCACAGATACGCAGTATTTT. Translated: CANGTSEGTDTQYF.